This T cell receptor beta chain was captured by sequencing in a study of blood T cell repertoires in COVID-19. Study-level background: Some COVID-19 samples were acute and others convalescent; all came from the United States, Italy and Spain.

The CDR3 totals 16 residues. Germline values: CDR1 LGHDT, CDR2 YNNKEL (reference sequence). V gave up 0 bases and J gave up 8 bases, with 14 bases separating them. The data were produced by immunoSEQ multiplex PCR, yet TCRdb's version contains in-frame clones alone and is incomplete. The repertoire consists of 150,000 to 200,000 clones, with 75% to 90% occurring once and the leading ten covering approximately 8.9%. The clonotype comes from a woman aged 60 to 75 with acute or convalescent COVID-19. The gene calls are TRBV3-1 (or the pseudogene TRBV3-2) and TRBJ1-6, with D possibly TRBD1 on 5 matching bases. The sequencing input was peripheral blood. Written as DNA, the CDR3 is TGTGCCAGCAGCCAAGATCGGGGGAATCCTTATTCACCCCTCCACTTT. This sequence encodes CASSQDRGNPYSPLHF.